Shown below are 6 T cell receptor beta chains from a single sample sequenced in a study of molecular identifiers for immune sequencing clone quantification. A single record per CDR3 protein comes from TCRdb applying MiXCR to the PCR reads. The sample includes about half a million distinct CDR3 sequences, about a fifth of them seen just once. The sequencing sample was made of naive CD8+ T cells from blood, with Jurkat cell RNA spiked in. Described subset: FACS-sorted CD8+CD4-CCR7+CD45RA+ naive T cells. The receptors stem from a human donor in good health. Some libraries in this study had Jurkat cell RNA spiked in.

The sample holds a few counts of this clonotype. The rearrangement uses TRBV7-9 and TRBJ2-4; TRBD1 aligns across 12 bases. Trimming removed 5 bases from V and 3 bases from J; junction bases left unmatched: 8. From germline, CDR1 is SEHNR and CDR2 FQNEAQ (reference sequence). The CDR3 is 17 residues long. The CDR3 loop reads CASSPGTGGFGKNIQYF. CDR3 bases: TGTGCCAGCAGCCCCGGGACAGGGGGCTTTGGCAAAAACATTCAGTACTTC.

CDR3 sequence: CASSHTGANTGELFF. DNA of the CDR3: TGCGCCAGCAGCCACACGGGGGCAAACACCGGGGAGCTGTTTTTT. This chain connects TRBV4-3 to TRBJ2-2; perhaps D is TRBD1 or TRBD2 (6 bases each). This CDR3 is built from 15 residues. With 3 bases removed from V and 2 bases from J, the gap between germline ends came to 10 bases. CDR1 LGHNA and CDR2 YSLEER come from the germline V gene.

This clonotype was seen ten or more times. V and J are TRBV20-1 and TRBJ2-5; no firm D call. Germline V lookup: CDR1 DFQATT, CDR2 SNEGSKA (reference sequence). Trimming left V 3 bases short and J 4 bases short, with 15 bases between. The CDR3 runs 14 residues. CDR3 region: CSASARTSLETQYF. Here the CDR3 DNA reads TGCAGTGCTAGTGCGCGGACCAGCTTAGAGACCCAGTACTTC.

A few counts support this clonotype. DNA of the CDR3: TGTGCCAGTAGTGTACAGGGGGGGGATACGCAGTATTTT. This sequence encodes CASSVQGGDTQYF. This chain uses TRBV19 with TRBJ2-3, with D possibly being TRBD1 (8 bases). Trimming took 5 bases from V and 6 from J, leaving 12 bases between them. This CDR3 spans 13 amino acids. Germline V gene lookup returns CDR1 LNHDA and CDR2 SQIVND (reference sequence).

This chain connects TRBV20-1 to TRBJ2-7; 10 bases fit TRBD2. The CDR3 extends over 13 amino acids. After removal of 6 bases from V and 3 bases from J, the junction contained 5 bases not matched to a gene. Germline lookup yields CDR1 DFQATT and CDR2 SNEGSKA (reference sequence). The CDR3 DNA reads as TGCAGTGCAAGGACTAGCGGATACTACGAGCAGTACTTC. Its translation: CSARTSGYYEQYF.

The chain has TRBV12-3 or TRBV12-4 and TRBJ2-1; 8 nucleotides match TRBD2. Unmatched junction bases numbered 7, after V lost 6 bases and J lost 3 bases. There are 15 residues in the CDR3. CDR3 DNA sequence: TGTGCCAGCAGCATTAGCGGGACTCGCTACAATGAGCAGTTCTTC. Protein sequence: CASSISGTRYNEQFF.